The clone carrying this TCR beta chain has ten or more counts. Its antigen is not known. The read gets to within 3 residues of the CDR3 end, and the germline J gene fills in the rest. Sequencing was performed with immunoSEQ multiplex PCR; in TCRdb, only in-frame clones are kept and a portion is missing. The specimen gives some 38,000 clones without singletons; the ten biggest hold around 1%. Between the trimmed V and J ends, which lost 2 bases and 2 bases, there was a span of 6 bases. This CDR3 region has 13 residues. Per germline, CDR1 SGHTA and CDR2 FQGNSA. The data originate from a study of T cell clonality in common variable immunodeficiency. Study-wide results and limits: The cause of increased CVID clonality remains unclear without subpopulation sequencing. Shared TCRbeta clones were fewer between CVID subjects than controls.

Material for sequencing was peripheral blood mononuclear cells. This sequence joins TRBV7-2 and TRBJ1-2; D ambiguous. The receptor comes from a person between 18 and 69 years old in good health. The covered CDR3 bases are TGTGCCAGCAGCTTACAGAGGAACTATGGC. Its translation is CASSLQRNYG. The entire CDR3 protein reads CASSLQRNYGYTF. Filled out from reference TRBV7-2 and TRBJ1-2, the complete variable domain reads GAGVSQSPSNKVTEKGKDVELRCDPISGHTALYWYRQSLGQGLEFLIYFQGNSAPDKSGLPSDRFSAERTGGSVSTLTIQRTQQEDSAVYLCASSLQRNYGYTFGSGTRLTVV.